This is a list of T cell receptor beta chains from one sample in a study of blood T cells in healthy people across ages. MiXCR was run by TCRdb on the 5' RACE reads, yielding one entry per CDR3 protein. Here the sample spans around 800,000 distinct CDR3 sequences, roughly 25% being singletons. The same data also contributed to another study, on T cells of mothers and their children.

Sequenced sample: blood. These receptor sequences come from a boy aged 5 to 17 in good health. CDR3s include the opening cysteine and the closing phenylalanine or tryptophan. Fields, in order: V gene, D gene, clone size, J gene, CDR3 DNA, CDR3 protein. D genes are given only for firm matches. Rows may omit the clone size; those that give it use once, few, many or a size class.

v_call: TRBV20-1; d_call: TRBD2; clone_size: few; j_call: TRBJ2-1; cdr3_nt: TGCAGTGCTAGCGGAGCGGGGGGGACCTACAATGAGCAGTTCTTC; cdr3_aa: CSASGAGGTYNEQFF
v_call: TRBV7-9; d_call: TRBD1; clone_size: .; j_call: TRBJ2-1; cdr3_nt: TGTGCCAGCAGCTTATGGGGGGACAGGCTTAATGAGCAGTTCTTC; cdr3_aa: CASSLWGDRLNEQFF
v_call: TRBV20-1; d_call: .; clone_size: .; j_call: TRBJ2-7; cdr3_nt: TGCAGTGCGCAAAGGTTAGAGCTCCACTACGAGCAGTACTTC; cdr3_aa: CSAQRLELHYEQYF
v_call: TRBV7-9; d_call: .; clone_size: few; j_call: TRBJ2-7; cdr3_nt: TGTGCCAGCAGCTTCGCTTGGACCGTCGGCGAGCAGTACTTC; cdr3_aa: CASSFAWTVGEQYF
v_call: TRBV30; d_call: .; clone_size: few; j_call: TRBJ2-7; cdr3_nt: TGTGCCTTCCAGAGGGGGGGCTATCCCTACGAGCAGTACTTC; cdr3_aa: CAFQRGGYPYEQYF
v_call: TRBV27; d_call: .; clone_size: few; j_call: TRBJ2-7; cdr3_nt: TGTGCCAGCAGTTCGGACAGCTTCTACGAGCAGTACTTC; cdr3_aa: CASSSDSFYEQYF
v_call: TRBV5-5; d_call: TRBD2; clone_size: .; j_call: TRBJ2-3; cdr3_nt: TGTGCCAGCAGCGTGGAGCGGGGGGGCACAGATACGCAGTATTTT; cdr3_aa: CASSVERGGTDTQYF
v_call: TRBV29-1; d_call: .; clone_size: .; j_call: TRBJ1-1; cdr3_nt: TGCAGCGTTGAAGAGGCTACTGAGAGGGCTTTCTTT; cdr3_aa: CSVEEATERAFF
v_call: TRBV27; d_call: .; clone_size: few; j_call: TRBJ2-4; cdr3_nt: TGTGCCAGCAGTTTCAGAGGGGCGGCCAAAAACATTCAGTACTTC; cdr3_aa: CASSFRGAAKNIQYF
v_call: TRBV12-5; d_call: .; clone_size: .; j_call: TRBJ2-3; cdr3_nt: TGTGCTAGTGGTTTAAGGGGGATCGCAGATACGCAGTATTTT; cdr3_aa: CASGLRGIADTQYF
v_call: TRBV2; d_call: TRBD1; clone_size: .; j_call: TRBJ1-6; cdr3_nt: TGTGCCAGCAGTTCCAGGGGAGACAGGGCTTCACCCCTCCACTTT; cdr3_aa: CASSSRGDRASPLHF
v_call: TRBV4-2; d_call: .; clone_size: few; j_call: TRBJ2-5; cdr3_nt: TGTGCCAGCAGCCAGCCCTCTGGGGGATTAAAGACCCAGTACTTC; cdr3_aa: CASSQPSGGLKTQYF
v_call: TRBV29-1; d_call: .; clone_size: .; j_call: TRBJ2-7; cdr3_nt: TGCAGCGGTGGACAGCCCTACGAGCAGTACTTC; cdr3_aa: CSGGQPYEQYF
v_call: TRBV14; d_call: TRBD1; clone_size: .; j_call: TRBJ1-2; cdr3_nt: TGTGCCAGCAGGGGACAGGGGGCTCCTAACTATGGCTACACCTTC; cdr3_aa: CASRGQGAPNYGYTF
v_call: TRBV2; d_call: TRBD2; clone_size: .; j_call: TRBJ2-7; cdr3_nt: TGTGCCAGCAGTAATCCGGGACTAGCGCGCTACGAGCAGTACTTC; cdr3_aa: CASSNPGLARYEQYF
v_call: TRBV29-1; d_call: .; clone_size: .; j_call: TRBJ2-1; cdr3_nt: TGCAGCGTTGAAAGGGTGCCGAGCTCCTACAATGAGCAGTTCTTC; cdr3_aa: CSVERVPSSYNEQFF
v_call: TRBV29-1; d_call: .; clone_size: .; j_call: TRBJ2-4; cdr3_nt: TGCAGCGTTGGGGCAGGGAAAAACATTCAGTACTTC; cdr3_aa: CSVGAGKNIQYF
v_call: TRBV29-1; d_call: .; clone_size: .; j_call: TRBJ1-1; cdr3_nt: TGCAGCGTTGAAGTTGGATGGGGGAACACTGAAGCTTTCTTT; cdr3_aa: CSVEVGWGNTEAFF
v_call: TRBV12-3/TRBV12-4; d_call: .; clone_size: .; j_call: TRBJ2-5; cdr3_nt: TGTGCCAGCATTCATCGGGGGCTCCAAGAGACCCAGTACTTC; cdr3_aa: CASIHRGLQETQYF
v_call: TRBV10-3; d_call: TRBD1; clone_size: few; j_call: TRBJ2-3; cdr3_nt: TGTGCCATCAGTGGCCGGACAGGGGGCGCAGATACGCAGTATTTT; cdr3_aa: CAISGRTGGADTQYF
v_call: TRBV20-1; d_call: .; clone_size: many; j_call: TRBJ2-5; cdr3_nt: TGCAGTGCTAGCCCCCAAGAGACCCAGTACTTC; cdr3_aa: CSASPQETQYF
v_call: TRBV9; d_call: TRBD2; clone_size: few; j_call: TRBJ2-5; cdr3_nt: TGTGCCAGCAGCGTAGGGACTAGCGGGGGCCTAGTGCAAGAGACCCAGTACTTC; cdr3_aa: CASSVGTSGGLVQETQYF
v_call: TRBV28; d_call: TRBD2; clone_size: .; j_call: TRBJ2-5; cdr3_nt: TGTGCCAGCAGCACTGCGGGGGGGCTTTGGGAGACCCAGTACTTC; cdr3_aa: CASSTAGGLWETQYF
v_call: TRBV7-3; d_call: TRBD2; clone_size: many; j_call: TRBJ2-3; cdr3_nt: TGTGCCAGCAGCAGCGGGGCCACAGATACGCAGTATTTT; cdr3_aa: CASSSGATDTQYF
v_call: TRBV5-1; d_call: TRBD1; clone_size: .; j_call: TRBJ1-6; cdr3_nt: TGCGCCAGCAGCTTAGCGGGACAGGGCCTATCACCCCTCCACTTT; cdr3_aa: CASSLAGQGLSPLHF
v_call: TRBV11-2; d_call: TRBD2; clone_size: .; j_call: TRBJ2-1; cdr3_nt: TGTGCCAGCAGCCTGGGACTAGCGGTCAATGAGCAGTTCTTC; cdr3_aa: CASSLGLAVNEQFF
v_call: TRBV27; d_call: .; clone_size: few; j_call: TRBJ2-2; cdr3_nt: TGTGCCAGCAGTGCCCTTACCGGGGAGCTGTTTTTT; cdr3_aa: CASSALTGELFF
v_call: TRBV18; d_call: .; clone_size: few; j_call: TRBJ2-6; cdr3_nt: TGTGCCAGCTCACCGTCCAGCGGCCTCTCTGGGGCCAACGTCCTGACTTTC; cdr3_aa: CASSPSSGLSGANVLTF
v_call: TRBV7-9; d_call: .; clone_size: few; j_call: TRBJ1-2; cdr3_nt: TGTGCCAGCAGCTTAACCGGACAGAACTATGGCTACACCTTC; cdr3_aa: CASSLTGQNYGYTF
v_call: TRBV12-3/TRBV12-4; d_call: .; clone_size: .; j_call: TRBJ1-1; cdr3_nt: TGTGCCAGCAGTGGGGAGCAGGGGAGTATAGCTTTCTTT; cdr3_aa: CASSGEQGSIAFF
v_call: TRBV24-1; d_call: .; clone_size: few; j_call: TRBJ2-7; cdr3_nt: TGTGCCACCAGTGATACTGTAAGTCCTTACGAGCAGTACTTC; cdr3_aa: CATSDTVSPYEQYF
v_call: TRBV20-1; d_call: TRBD2; clone_size: few; j_call: TRBJ2-2; cdr3_nt: TGCAGTGCTCGGCTAGCGGGGGGTCCGAACACCGGGGAGCTGTTTTTT; cdr3_aa: CSARLAGGPNTGELFF
v_call: TRBV7-6; d_call: .; clone_size: .; j_call: TRBJ2-7; cdr3_nt: TGTGCCAGCACTCCAACCCACCAGAGTCACGAGCAGTACTTC; cdr3_aa: CASTPTHQSHEQYF
v_call: TRBV27; d_call: TRBD1; clone_size: .; j_call: TRBJ2-7; cdr3_nt: TGTGCCAGCAGCCGAAACAGGGGGCCCTACGAGCAGTACTTC; cdr3_aa: CASSRNRGPYEQYF
v_call: TRBV5-1; d_call: TRBD1; clone_size: .; j_call: TRBJ1-2; cdr3_nt: TGCGCCAGCAGCTTACCGGGACAGGGGTCGCGTGGCTACACCTTC; cdr3_aa: CASSLPGQGSRGYTF
v_call: TRBV15; d_call: TRBD1; clone_size: .; j_call: TRBJ1-5; cdr3_nt: TGTGCCACCAGCAAAACAGGGGGTAGAGATCAGCCCCAGCATTTT; cdr3_aa: CATSKTGGRDQPQHF
v_call: TRBV19; d_call: .; clone_size: few; j_call: TRBJ1-6; cdr3_nt: TGTGCCAGTAGTGGATACCAGGATTTTAATTCACCCCTCCACTTT; cdr3_aa: CASSGYQDFNSPLHF
v_call: TRBV6-5; d_call: .; clone_size: .; j_call: TRBJ1-1; cdr3_nt: TGTGCCAGCAGTTACGGGGGCGGTAGGGGGAACACTGAAGCTTTCTTT; cdr3_aa: CASSYGGGRGNTEAFF
v_call: TRBV4-1; d_call: TRBD2; clone_size: .; j_call: TRBJ2-5; cdr3_nt: TGCGCCAGCAGCCAAGGACCCGGGGGGGCCGGAAAGACCCAGTACTTC; cdr3_aa: CASSQGPGGAGKTQYF
v_call: TRBV28; d_call: .; clone_size: many; j_call: TRBJ2-3; cdr3_nt: TGTGCCATTTCCACCGACGGGTCGAGGGGGACAGATACGCAGTATTTT; cdr3_aa: CAISTDGSRGTDTQYF
v_call: TRBV7-2; d_call: .; clone_size: few; j_call: TRBJ2-3; cdr3_nt: TGTGCCAGCAGCTTAATTGGTGGGACAAGGAGGTATCAAGGAGATACGCAGTATTTT; cdr3_aa: CASSLIGGTRRYQGDTQYF
v_call: TRBV10-3; d_call: TRBD1; clone_size: .; j_call: TRBJ1-1; cdr3_nt: TGTGCCATCACCCGACAGGGACTAATGACTGAAGCTTTCTTT; cdr3_aa: CAITRQGLMTEAFF
v_call: TRBV19; d_call: .; clone_size: .; j_call: TRBJ2-2; cdr3_nt: TGTGCCAGTAGTATAGGGGGGATATTAGGCGGGGAGCTGTTTTTT; cdr3_aa: CASSIGGILGGELFF
v_call: TRBV6-5; d_call: .; clone_size: once; j_call: TRBJ2-1; cdr3_nt: TGTGCCAGCAAGGACGGCCCCTACAATGAGCAGTTCTTC; cdr3_aa: CASKDGPYNEQFF
v_call: TRBV20-1; d_call: .; clone_size: few; j_call: TRBJ1-4; cdr3_nt: TGCAGTGCTAGAGAGGAGGAGGAAAAACTGTTTTTT; cdr3_aa: CSAREEEEKLFF
v_call: TRBV29-1; d_call: .; clone_size: .; j_call: TRBJ2-1; cdr3_nt: TGCAGCGTGGCACAATACAATGAGCAGTTCTTC; cdr3_aa: CSVAQYNEQFF
v_call: TRBV5-1; d_call: TRBD1; clone_size: .; j_call: TRBJ2-1; cdr3_nt: TGCGCCAGCAGGGGGTTAGGACAGGGGGTCGATGAGCAGTTCTTC; cdr3_aa: CASRGLGQGVDEQFF
v_call: TRBV27; d_call: .; clone_size: few; j_call: TRBJ1-2; cdr3_nt: TGTGCCAGCAGTTTCAACCCGGAAAGGAGCTACACCTTC; cdr3_aa: CASSFNPERSYTF
v_call: TRBV29-1; d_call: .; clone_size: few; j_call: TRBJ2-6; cdr3_nt: TGCAGCGTTGAAGTCCCGAGGGGCCCGCGTGGGGCCAACGTCCTGACTTTC; cdr3_aa: CSVEVPRGPRGANVLTF